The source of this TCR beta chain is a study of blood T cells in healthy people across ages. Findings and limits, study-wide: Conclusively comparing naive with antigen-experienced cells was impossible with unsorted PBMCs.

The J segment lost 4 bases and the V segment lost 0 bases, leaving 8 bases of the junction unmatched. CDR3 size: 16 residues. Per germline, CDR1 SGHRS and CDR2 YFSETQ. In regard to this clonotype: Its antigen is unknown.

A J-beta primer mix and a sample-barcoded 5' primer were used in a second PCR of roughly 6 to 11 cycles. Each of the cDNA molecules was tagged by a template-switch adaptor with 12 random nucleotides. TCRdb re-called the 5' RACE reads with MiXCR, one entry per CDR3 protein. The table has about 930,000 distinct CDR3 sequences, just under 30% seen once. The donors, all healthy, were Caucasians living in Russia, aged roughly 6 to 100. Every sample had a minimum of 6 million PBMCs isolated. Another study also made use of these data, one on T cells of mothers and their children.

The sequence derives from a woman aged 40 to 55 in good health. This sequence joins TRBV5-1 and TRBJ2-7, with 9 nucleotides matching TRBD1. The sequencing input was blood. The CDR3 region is CASSLASGTGSYEQYF. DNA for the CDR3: TGCGCCAGCAGCTTGGCCAGTGGGACAGGGAGTTACGAGCAGTACTTC. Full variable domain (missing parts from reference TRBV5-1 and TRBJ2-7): KAGVTQTPRYLIKTRGQQVTLSCSPISGHRSVSWYQQTPGQGLQFLFEYFSETQRNKGNFPGRFSGRQFSNSRSEMNVSTLELGDSALYLCASSLASGTGSYEQYFGPGTRLTVT.